Described below is a single T cell receptor beta chain sequence and its context. This specimen comes from a study of CD8+ T cells in alopecia areata. Whole-study context: Tofacitinib exposure lasted 6 to 18 months, followed by 6 months off drug.

Reverse transcribed after extraction, RNA yielded cDNA as the sequencing template. Method: immunoSEQ multiplex PCR; TCRdb's copy keeps in-frame clones and lacks some. There are 130,000 to 150,000 clones in the sample; 80% to 90% occur only once, and roughly 25% lies in the top ten. The CDR3 contains 15 residues. Per germline, CDR1 SQVTM and CDR2 ANQGSEA. Trimming at V came to 8 bases and at J to 2 bases, leaving 9 bases not matched to a gene. Treatment defined: oral pan-JAK inhibitor, 5-10 mg twice daily. Sequencing used CD8+ T cells sorted from blood, obtained at week 4, from a patient treated with tofacitinib. The source of this sequence is a human donor with alopecia areata. The chain has TRBV29-1 and TRBJ1-5; TRBD1 agrees at 10 bases. DNA for the CDR3: TGCAGCTTTCTGACAGGGGGCTGGTGCAATCAGCCCCAGCATTTT. Translated: CSFLTGGWCNQPQHF.